This TCR beta chain is from a study of shared clonotypes between healthy human individuals. Using roughly 180 ng DNA, some 30,000 T cell genomes, the sorted-subset replicate PCRs were run. Profiled with immunoSEQ multiplex PCR; TCRdb holds only in-frame clones, not every one. The sample holds millions of clones, approximately 93% seen once. Germline V gene data show CDR1 as GTSNPN and CDR2 as SVGIG (reference sequence). This CDR3 region has 13 residues. V was trimmed by 2 bases and J by 1 base, leaving 6 bases between them. V is TRBV30 and J is TRBJ1-5; the D is unclear. This TCR derives from a man aged 18 to 29 in good health. Some clones in this sample may be carry-over from other donors' samples. The sample consisted of naive CD4+ T cells from PBMCs. The subset was: CD45RA+ positively selected. DNA of the CDR3: TGTGCCTGGAGTATGAAAAGCAATCAGCCCCAGCATTTT. Translated, it gives CAWSMKSNQPQHF. Combining the CDR3 with reference TRBV30 and TRBJ1-5 gives the whole variable domain SQTIHQWPATLVQPVGSPLSLECTVEGTSNPNLYWYRQAAGRGLQLLFYSVGIGQISSEVPQNLSASRPQDRQFILSSKKLLLSDSGFYLCAWSMKSNQPQHFGDGTRLSIL.